This is a list of T cell receptor beta chains from one sample in a study of PD-1 blockade in classical Hodgkin lymphoma. The data were produced by immunoSEQ multiplex PCR, yet TCRdb's version contains in-frame clones alone and is incomplete. The sample contains 20,000 to 30,000 clones, around 63% of which appear only once. Sample: peripheral blood mononuclear cells (PBMCs), taken at baseline. Receptors originate from a human donor with classical Hodgkin lymphoma. Each CDR3 is given with its conserved first and last residue. A D gene is named only where the DNA matches it firmly. Size is omitted from some rows. Given values are once, few, many or a class for expanded clones.

abundance	d_gene	v_gene	j_gene	CDR3aa
few	.	TRBV7-9	TRBJ2-7	CASSLEGGTSHEQYF
.	.	TRBV7-6	TRBJ2-1	CASSLRASDSPYNEQFF
.	.	TRBV28	TRBJ2-4	CAIADLAKNIQYF
.	.	TRBV7-9	TRBJ2-3	CASSQAFLDTQYF
few	.	TRBV30	TRBJ2-2	CAWSVSGELFF
.	.	TRBV6-6	TRBJ2-2	CASRTTDTGELFF
.	.	TRBV9	TRBJ2-7	CASSVGERQGPYEQYF
.	TRBD1	TRBV15	TRBJ2-1	CATSRYGQVLNEQFF
.	.	TRBV9	TRBJ1-6	CASSGRDLISPLHF
medium-sized	.	TRBV13	TRBJ1-2	CATAPDLQNYRGYTF
.	.	TRBV29-1	TRBJ2-7	CSAQTAGSYEQYF
.	.	TRBV30	TRBJ2-7	CAWRELAHYEQYF
.	.	TRBV10-2	TRBJ1-1	CASKSEVVTEAFF
.	TRBD2	TRBV7-2	TRBJ2-2	CASSLLSGTGELFF
.	.	TRBV19	TRBJ2-7	CASRRLGAYEQYF
.	.	TRBV9	TRBJ1-5	CASSEGGAGQPQHF
once	.	TRBV29-1	TRBJ1-2	CSVVAGLYGYTF
.	.	TRBV5-6	TRBJ2-7	CASSLSGTEQYF
few	TRBD1	TRBV7-8	TRBJ2-3	CASSQMTGASDTQYF
.	.	TRBV4-3	TRBJ2-7	CASSQDGRASLHEQYF
.	TRBD1	TRBV27	TRBJ2-6	CASRLTTGRASGANVLTF
.	.	TRBV6-5	TRBJ2-2	CASSYANTGELFF
.	TRBD1	TRBV25-1	TRBJ2-7	CASSELGDRGYEQYF
once	.	TRBV10-3	TRBJ1-6	CAIRAGDSPLHF
.	.	TRBV7-9	TRBJ1-3	CASRPKGGSGNTIYF
few	.	TRBV7-9	TRBJ1-6	CASSPPGLNSPLHF
once	.	TRBV27	TRBJ2-5	CASRGGGPVGETQYF
.	TRBD1	TRBV4-1	TRBJ1-2	CASSPTGQRDYGYTF
once	TRBD1	TRBV30	TRBJ2-7	CAWSDRGEQYF
.	TRBD1	TRBV2	TRBJ1-2	CASGPGQPNYGYTF
.	TRBD2	TRBV5-4	TRBJ2-7	CASSFGTSGGYEQYF
.	TRBD1	TRBV11-2	TRBJ2-7	CASRNPWGLIQGQSYEQYF
once	.	TRBV7-6	TRBJ2-1	CASSYRAGQSYNEQFF
few	.	TRBV28	TRBJ2-5	CASSYGEAGDRETQYF
.	.	TRBV6-6	TRBJ1-2	CAIGGQFYGYTF
.	TRBD2	TRBV6-5	TRBJ2-3	CASSYSSGGATDTQYF
.	TRBD2	TRBV5-1	TRBJ2-2	CASSLAPLGLAVVGELFF
.	.	TRBV5-1	TRBJ1-2	CASSLGGSLNYGYTF
.	TRBD1	TRBV28	TRBJ2-3	CASSLPGQGVEDTQYF
.	TRBD1	TRBV19	TRBJ1-1	CASTTLTGGGTEAFF
few	.	TRBV7-9	TRBJ2-7	CASSLDGGREQYF
.	TRBD1	TRBV5-1	TRBJ2-7	CASSGMGQGDLSYEQYF
.	.	TRBV27	TRBJ1-5	CASSLGPYSNQPQHF
.	TRBD1	TRBV6-4	TRBJ1-4	CASSAGGAGEKLFF
.	.	TRBV27	TRBJ1-6	CASSFTWSYNSPLHF
.	.	TRBV18	TRBJ1-1	CASSPQRGTEAFF
.	.	TRBV19	TRBJ2-2	CASSSRQANTGELFF
few	TRBD1	TRBV27	TRBJ1-5	CASGSLDREPQHF
.	.	TRBV5-4	TRBJ2-2	CASSVDMPQLSLDGELFF
few	.	TRBV28	TRBJ1-2	CASSFRQAARGYTF
.	.	TRBV4-3	TRBJ2-2	CASSLLGTDTGELFF
.	.	TRBV5-4	TRBJ1-2	CAIGTIAYGYTF
few	.	TRBV6-1	TRBJ2-7	CASSDGGLGLSEQYF
.	TRBD1	TRBV11-3	TRBJ2-1	CASSSLTGVNEQFF
.	TRBD2	TRBV5-1	TRBJ2-1	CASSSGLAGGQSSYNEQFF
.	.	TRBV6-6	TRBJ1-3	CASSYVQPSGNTIYF
.	.	TRBV6-1	TRBJ1-5	CASSEAGGPQPQHF